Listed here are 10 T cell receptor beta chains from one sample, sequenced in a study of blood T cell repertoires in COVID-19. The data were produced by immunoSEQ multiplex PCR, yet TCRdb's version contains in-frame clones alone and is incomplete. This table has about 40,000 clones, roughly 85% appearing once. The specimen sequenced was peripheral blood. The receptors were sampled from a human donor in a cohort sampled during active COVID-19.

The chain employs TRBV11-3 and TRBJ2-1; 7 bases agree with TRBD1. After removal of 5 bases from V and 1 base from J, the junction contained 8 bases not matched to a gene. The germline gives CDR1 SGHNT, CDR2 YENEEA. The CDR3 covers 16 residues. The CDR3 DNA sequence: TGTGCCAGCAGCACCTCACAGGGGACGTCCTACAATGAGCAGTTCTTC. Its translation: CASSTSQGTSYNEQFF. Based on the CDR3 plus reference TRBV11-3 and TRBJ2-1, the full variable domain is EAGVVQSPRYKIIEKKQPVAFWCNPISGHNTLYWYLQNLGQGPELLIRYENEEAVDDSQLPKDRFSAERLKGVDSTLKIQPAELGDSAVYLCASSTSQGTSYNEQFFGPGTRLTVL.

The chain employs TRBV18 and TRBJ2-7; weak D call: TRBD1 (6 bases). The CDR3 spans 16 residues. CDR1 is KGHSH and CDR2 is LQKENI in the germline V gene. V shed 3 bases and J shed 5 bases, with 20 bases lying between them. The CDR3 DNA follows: TGTGCCAGCTCACCCCTTTCCTCAGGGGCGTCTAACGAGCAGTACTTC. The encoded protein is CASSPLSSGASNEQYF.

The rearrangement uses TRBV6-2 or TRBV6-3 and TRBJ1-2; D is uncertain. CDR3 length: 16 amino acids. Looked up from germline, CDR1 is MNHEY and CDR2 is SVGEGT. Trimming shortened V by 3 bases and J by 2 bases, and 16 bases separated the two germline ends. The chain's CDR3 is CASSYHPGGSNYGYTF. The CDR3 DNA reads TGTGCCAGCAGTTATCATCCCGGAGGGTCCAACTATGGCTACACCTTC.

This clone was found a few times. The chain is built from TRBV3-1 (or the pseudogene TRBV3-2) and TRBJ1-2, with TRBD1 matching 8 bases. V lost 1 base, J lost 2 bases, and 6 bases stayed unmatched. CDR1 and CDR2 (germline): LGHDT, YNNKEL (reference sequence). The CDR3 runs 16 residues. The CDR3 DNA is TGTGCCAGCAGCCAAGGGACAGGGTGGAGCAACTATGGCTACACCTTC. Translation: CASSQGTGWSNYGYTF.

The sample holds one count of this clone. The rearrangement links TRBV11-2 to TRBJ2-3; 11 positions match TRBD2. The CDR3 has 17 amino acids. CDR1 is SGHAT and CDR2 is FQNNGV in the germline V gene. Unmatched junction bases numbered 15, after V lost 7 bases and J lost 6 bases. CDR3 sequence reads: CASNFLSGTSGFDTQYF. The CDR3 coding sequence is TGTGCCAGCAACTTCTTATCCGGGACTAGCGGTTTTGATACGCAGTATTTT.

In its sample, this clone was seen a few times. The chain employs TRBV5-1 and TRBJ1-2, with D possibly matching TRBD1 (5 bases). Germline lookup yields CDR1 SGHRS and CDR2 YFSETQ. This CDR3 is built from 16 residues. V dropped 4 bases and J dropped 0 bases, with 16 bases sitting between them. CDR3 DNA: TGCGCCAGCAGCAAGCCCGGACAAGGAGCTAACTATGGCTACACCTTC. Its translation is CASSKPGQGANYGYTF.

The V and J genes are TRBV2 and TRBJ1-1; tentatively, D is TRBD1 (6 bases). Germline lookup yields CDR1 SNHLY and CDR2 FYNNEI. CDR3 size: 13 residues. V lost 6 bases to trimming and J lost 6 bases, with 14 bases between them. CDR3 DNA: TGTGCCAGCAGACTAGACAGGATCTCTGAAGCTTTCTTT. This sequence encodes CASRLDRISEAFF.

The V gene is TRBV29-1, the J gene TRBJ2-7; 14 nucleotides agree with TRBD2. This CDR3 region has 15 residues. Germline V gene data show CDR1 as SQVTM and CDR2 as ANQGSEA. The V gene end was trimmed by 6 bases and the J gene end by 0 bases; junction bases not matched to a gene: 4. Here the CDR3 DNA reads TGCAGCGTGGGACTAGCGGGGGTCACCTCCTACGAGCAGTACTTC. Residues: CSVGLAGVTSYEQYF.

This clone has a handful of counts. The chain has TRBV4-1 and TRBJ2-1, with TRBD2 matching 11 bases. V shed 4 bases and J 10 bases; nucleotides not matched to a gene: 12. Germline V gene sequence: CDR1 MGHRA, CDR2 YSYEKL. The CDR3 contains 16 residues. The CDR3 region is CASSPLASGGRNEQFF. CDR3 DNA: TGCGCCAGCAGCCCCCTGGCTAGCGGGGGGCGGAACGAGCAGTTCTTC.

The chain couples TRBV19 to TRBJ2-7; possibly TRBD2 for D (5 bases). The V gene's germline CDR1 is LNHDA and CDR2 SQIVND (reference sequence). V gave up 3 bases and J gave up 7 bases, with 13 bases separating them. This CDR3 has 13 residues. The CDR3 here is CASSMSPPGEQYF. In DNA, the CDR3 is TGTGCCAGTAGTATGTCCCCCCCGGGAGAGCAGTACTTC.